These T cell receptor beta chains were read from a single sample in a study of shared clonotypes between healthy human individuals. The data were produced by immunoSEQ multiplex PCR, yet TCRdb's version contains in-frame clones alone and is incomplete. The sample carries approximately 2.1 million clones, over 85% recorded once. Sequenced input: naive CD4+ T cells from PBMCs. The source of these receptors is a man between 18 and 35 years old in good health. Some clones in this sample may be carry-over from other donors' samples. Both conserved end residues are part of each CDR3. Each record gives: clone size, D gene, V gene, J gene, CDR3 DNA, CDR3 protein. The D gene is left open where the match is weak. Rows give clone size only sometimes, using once, few, many, or a class for an expanded clone.

>.|TRBD2|TRBV10-3|TRBJ2-3
TGTGCCATCAGTTTAGGACTAGCGGGAGGGCCTGGGGGTGAAGATACGCAGTATTTT
CAISLGLAGGPGGEDTQYF
>.|.|TRBV5-4|TRBJ1-3
TGTGCCAGCAGCTTGTTTCCGGGGGACACCATATATTTT
CASSLFPGDTIYF
>.|.|TRBV6-6|TRBJ1-5
TGTGCCAGCAGGCAACAGGAGAACAATCAGCCCCAGCATTTT
CASRQQENNQPQHF
>.|TRBD1|TRBV28|TRBJ2-7
TGTGCCAGCGGAGTCTTCCTACAGGGGGCTTCGTACGAGCAGTACTTC
CASGVFLQGASYEQYF
>.|TRBD2|TRBV7-9|TRBJ2-5
TGTGCCAGCAGCTACGATCTAACGGGAGGGCGGGAGACCCAGTACTTC
CASSYDLTGGRETQYF
>.|.|TRBV5-4|TRBJ2-1
TGTGCCAGCAGCTTCGGAGCGAGTCTCTCCTACAATGAGCAGTTCTTC
CASSFGASLSYNEQFF
>.|.|TRBV7-9|TRBJ2-1
TGTGCCAGCAGCTCACCCCACCTGGGGCACAACTACAATGAGCAGTTCTTC
CASSSPHLGHNYNEQFF
>.|TRBD1|TRBV5-4|TRBJ2-3
TGTGCCAGCAGCACCGGGGACAGGGAAACCACAGATACGCAGTATTTT
CASSTGDRETTDTQYF
>.|.|TRBV5-3|TRBJ2-7
TGTGCCAGAAGCTCAGACGAGCAGTACTTC
CARSSDEQYF
>.|.|TRBV7-2|TRBJ1-2
TGTGCCAGCAGCCCTTTCGTGCGGGGTTATGATGGCTACACCTTC
CASSPFVRGYDGYTF
>.|TRBD2|TRBV6-6|TRBJ2-7
TGTGCCAGCACGCTTAGCGGGAGCTCTCCCGAGCAGTACTTC
CASTLSGSSPEQYF
>once|.|TRBV29-1|TRBJ2-1
TGCAGCGTTGAACCGTTTAGGGGGGGCTCCTACAATGAGCAGTTCTTC
CSVEPFRGGSYNEQFF
>.|.|TRBV4-1|TRBJ2-6
TGCGCCAGCAGCCAAGATTTGGAGGGCGTCCTGACTTTC
CASSQDLEGVLTF
>.|.|TRBV21-1|TRBJ2-1
TGTGCCAGCAGCAGCCGGACTAGCGGGAGCAGAAACAATGAGCAGTTCTTC
CASSSRTSGSRNNEQFF
>.|.|TRBV7-9|TRBJ2-6
TGTGCCAGCAGCCCTCTGGTGGAGGGATCATCTGGGGCCAACGTCCTGACTTTC
CASSPLVEGSSGANVLTF
>once|TRBD2|TRBV11-3|TRBJ2-2
TGTGCCAGCAGCTTAAACGTCCCTCTAGCGGGAGTACGGTCGGGCGGGGAGCTGTTTTTT
CASSLNVPLAGVRSGGELFF
>.|.|TRBV18|TRBJ2-7
TGTGCCAGCTCACCGAACTTGAGGGACACTAACTACGAGCAGTACTTC
CASSPNLRDTNYEQYF
>.|TRBD1|TRBV18|TRBJ2-1
TGTGCCAGCTCACCCGGCAAAGGGGGCGACTACAATGAGCAGTTCTTC
CASSPGKGGDYNEQFF
>.|TRBD2|TRBV6-5|TRBJ2-7
TGTGCCAGCAGTTACGGGACTAGCGGGATCGAGCAGTACTTC
CASSYGTSGIEQYF
>.|.|TRBV28|TRBJ1-1
TGTGCCAGTCCCCCCCTTCGTTATACCGGGACAAAGAACACTGAAGCTTTCTTT
CASPPLRYTGTKNTEAFF
>.|.|TRBV2|TRBJ2-2
TGTGCCAGCAGTGAGACGGGAGTGGACACCGGGGAGCTGTTTTTT
CASSETGVDTGELFF
>.|.|TRBV2|TRBJ2-1
TGTGCCAGCAGTGGGGACGGCGGTGAGCAGTTCTTC
CASSGDGGEQFF
>once|TRBD2|TRBV5-6|TRBJ2-7
TGTGCCAGCAGGCTAGCGGGAGGACTTTTCTCCTACGAGCAGTACTTC
CASRLAGGLFSYEQYF
>.|.|TRBV19|TRBJ1-5
TGTGCCAGTAGTATCGGTGGGGGCAGGGGTCAGCCCCAGCATTTT
CASSIGGGRGQPQHF
>.|TRBD2|TRBV28|TRBJ2-1
TGTGCCAGCAGTCCCCTAATAGGGGGGACTAGCGGGTACAATGAGCAGTTCTTC
CASSPLIGGTSGYNEQFF
>.|.|TRBV18|TRBJ2-7
TGTGCCAGCTCACCGGAACCCTCCTCCTACGAGCAGTACTTC
CASSPEPSSYEQYF
>.|TRBD1|TRBV6-1|TRBJ1-2
TGTGCCAGCAGTGAACAGACAGGGGGCTATGGCTACACCTTC
CASSEQTGGYGYTF
>.|.|TRBV30|TRBJ2-5
TGTGCCTGGTCTCTCCGGACCCAGTACTTC
CAWSLRTQYF
>.|TRBD1|TRBV5-1|TRBJ2-7
TGCGCCAGCAGCCGCCGGACAGGGGGCCACGAGCAGTACTTC
CASSRRTGGHEQYF
>.|.|TRBV5-4|TRBJ1-4
TGTGCCAGCAGCTTGGGGGTTAATGAAAAACTGTTTTTT
CASSLGVNEKLFF
>.|TRBD1|TRBV7-2|TRBJ1-2
TGTGCCAGCAGCGATACAGGGGGCACCTATGGCTACACCTTC
CASSDTGGTYGYTF
>.|.|TRBV28|TRBJ1-1
TGTGCCAGCAGTTTCCGGTGGGGCCAAGCTTTCTTT
CASSFRWGQAFF
>.|.|TRBV10-1|TRBJ2-2
TGCGCCAGCAGTGAGGACAGCCTAGGGACCGGGGAGCTGTTTTTT
CASSEDSLGTGELFF
>once|TRBD2|TRBV10-3|TRBJ2-1
TGTGCCATCAGTGAGTTAGCGGGTCGCTCCTACAATGAGCAGTTCTTC
CAISELAGRSYNEQFF
>.|.|TRBV28|TRBJ1-5
TGTGCCAGCAGCCAGGGTCGTCAGCCCCAGCATTTT
CASSQGRQPQHF
>.|TRBD2|TRBV7-3|TRBJ2-2
TGTGCCAGCAGCTTAAGGACTAGCGGGAGGGCTGGGGAGCTGTTTTTT
CASSLRTSGRAGELFF
>.|.|TRBV6-1|TRBJ1-1
TGTGCCAGCAGTGAAAGGTCGGGGGGAGTTGGTGAAGCTTTCTTT
CASSERSGGVGEAFF
>.|.|TRBV10-3|TRBJ2-3
TGTGCCATCAGTGAATGGAGCACAGATACGCAGTATTTT
CAISEWSTDTQYF
>.|.|TRBV19|TRBJ2-2
TGTGCCAGTAGAGACGAGGGCGTCACCGGGGAGCTGTTTTTT
CASRDEGVTGELFF
>.|.|TRBV19|TRBJ2-1
TGTGCCAGTAGTAGGGGAACCATCTCCTACAATGAGCAGTTCTTC
CASSRGTISYNEQFF
>.|TRBD2|TRBV5-1|TRBJ2-1
TGCGCCAGCAGCTTGGCTAGCGGCTCCTACAATGAGCAGTTCTTC
CASSLASGSYNEQFF
>.|TRBD1|TRBV15|TRBJ2-7
TGTGCCACCAGCAGAGGGACAGGCTACGAGCAGTACTTC
CATSRGTGYEQYF
>.|.|TRBV5-4|TRBJ1-2
TGTGCCAGCAGCTCGGACGGGTATGGCTACACCTTC
CASSSDGYGYTF
>.|TRBD1|TRBV11-1|TRBJ2-7
TGTGCCAGCAGCTTGTTGGGACAGAGAAACTACGAGCAGTACTTC
CASSLLGQRNYEQYF
>.|.|TRBV28|TRBJ2-3
TGTGCCAGCGTTTCTGCGTATTTAACAGATACGCAGTATTTT
CASVSAYLTDTQYF